The rows below give T cell receptor beta chains drawn from one sample of a study of blood T cell repertoires in COVID-19. Data came from immunoSEQ multiplex PCR; TCRdb stores just in-frame clones and leaves some out. The table lists 290,000 or so clones, 80% to 95% of them singletons. Material: peripheral blood. These receptors all stem from a woman under 40 with COVID-19, enrolled during active disease. Each CDR3 is given with its conserved first and last residue. A D gene is named only where the DNA matches it firmly. Clone size is not always given. Where it is, it says once, few, many or a class for expanded clones.

j_gene: TRBJ2-7; abundance: .; len: 15; d_gene: .; v_gene: TRBV7-2; CDR3nt: TGTGCCAGCAGCTACGCCCGCAGTAAGACCTACGAGCAGTACTTC; CDR3aa: CASSYARSKTYEQYF
j_gene: TRBJ2-1; abundance: .; len: 15; d_gene: .; v_gene: TRBV5-1; CDR3nt: TGCGCCAGCAGCTTGGAATCCATCTCCTACAATGAGCAGTTCTTC; CDR3aa: CASSLESISYNEQFF
j_gene: TRBJ2-2; abundance: few; len: 17; d_gene: .; v_gene: TRBV7-9; CDR3nt: TGTGCCAGCAGCCTTCCCCTGGGGCAATCGAACACCGGGGAGCTGTTTTTT; CDR3aa: CASSLPLGQSNTGELFF
j_gene: TRBJ2-1; abundance: .; len: 15; d_gene: TRBD2; v_gene: TRBV5-4; CDR3nt: TGTGCCAGCAGCGCAGGGACTAGCGCGATTAATGAGCAGTTCTTC; CDR3aa: CASSAGTSAINEQFF
j_gene: TRBJ2-3; abundance: .; len: 13; d_gene: .; v_gene: TRBV19; CDR3nt: TGTGCCAGTAGTGCACAGGTCACAGATACGCAGTATTTT; CDR3aa: CASSAQVTDTQYF
j_gene: TRBJ1-2; abundance: once; len: 14; d_gene: TRBD1; v_gene: TRBV5-1; CDR3nt: TGCGCCAGCAGCTGGGAGGACAGGGGGTATGGCTACACCTTC; CDR3aa: CASSWEDRGYGYTF
j_gene: TRBJ1-1; abundance: .; len: 15; d_gene: TRBD1; v_gene: TRBV15; CDR3nt: TGTGCCACCAGCAGAGTTGACAGGGTGGGACCTGAAGCTTTCTTT; CDR3aa: CATSRVDRVGPEAFF
j_gene: TRBJ1-1; abundance: .; len: 13; d_gene: .; v_gene: TRBV6-5; CDR3nt: TGTGCCAGCAGTTACTCCAGGGAAACTGAAGCTTTCTTT; CDR3aa: CASSYSRETEAFF
j_gene: TRBJ2-1; abundance: .; len: 16; d_gene: TRBD2; v_gene: TRBV11-2; CDR3nt: TGTGCCAGCAGCTTAGACTCTAGCGGAACGTACAATGAGCAGTTCTTC; CDR3aa: CASSLDSSGTYNEQFF
j_gene: TRBJ1-1; abundance: .; len: 15; d_gene: TRBD1; v_gene: TRBV19; CDR3nt: TGTGCCACCGGGGGGACAGGGGGCGGGTACACTGAAGCTTTCTTT; CDR3aa: CATGGTGGGYTEAFF
j_gene: TRBJ2-5; abundance: .; len: 12; d_gene: .; v_gene: TRBV2; CDR3nt: TGTGCCAGCAACTCCGCTCCGGGGACCCAGTACTTC; CDR3aa: CASNSAPGTQYF
j_gene: TRBJ1-5; abundance: .; len: 16; d_gene: TRBD1; v_gene: TRBV19; CDR3nt: TGTGCCAGTAGTGCCCCCCGGACAGGGGGCAATCAGCCCCAGCATTTT; CDR3aa: CASSAPRTGGNQPQHF
j_gene: TRBJ1-5; abundance: .; len: 14; d_gene: .; v_gene: TRBV30; CDR3nt: TGTGCCTGGAGGCCCCGGGGGGTGGATCAGCCCCAGCATTTT; CDR3aa: CAWRPRGVDQPQHF
j_gene: TRBJ2-1; abundance: .; len: 14; d_gene: TRBD1; v_gene: TRBV29-1; CDR3nt: TGCAGCGTTGAGAGACAGGGGGCGGACAATGAGCAGTTCTTC; CDR3aa: CSVERQGADNEQFF
j_gene: TRBJ1-2; abundance: .; len: 14; d_gene: TRBD1; v_gene: TRBV18; CDR3nt: TGTGCCAGCTCACACTTAGACAGGGACTCTGGCTACACCTTC; CDR3aa: CASSHLDRDSGYTF
j_gene: TRBJ2-7; abundance: .; len: 15; d_gene: .; v_gene: TRBV5-1; CDR3nt: TGCGCCAGCAGATTGGAAGGAGGGGGCGCCTACGAGCAGTACTTC; CDR3aa: CASRLEGGGAYEQYF
j_gene: TRBJ2-1; abundance: .; len: 16; d_gene: TRBD2; v_gene: TRBV4-1; CDR3nt: TGCGCCAGCAGCCAGGCAGGACTAGCGGGACTAGGTGAGCAGTTCTTC; CDR3aa: CASSQAGLAGLGEQFF
j_gene: TRBJ2-1; abundance: .; len: 18; d_gene: .; v_gene: TRBV5-1; CDR3nt: TGCGCCAGCAGCTTGTTTACAGGGACGCTTAGGGCTCGCAATGAGCAGTTCTTC; CDR3aa: CASSLFTGTLRARNEQFF
j_gene: TRBJ1-6; abundance: .; len: 17; d_gene: TRBD1; v_gene: TRBV3-1/TRBV3-2; CDR3nt: TGTGCCAGCAGCCCGAGGGACAGGGAGTCCGCTAATTCACCCCTCCACTTT; CDR3aa: CASSPRDRESANSPLHF
j_gene: TRBJ1-5; abundance: once; len: 14; d_gene: .; v_gene: TRBV10-2; CDR3nt: TGCGCCAGCAGTGCTTCCGGGTATGCGGAGCCCCAGCATTTT; CDR3aa: CASSASGYAEPQHF
j_gene: TRBJ1-5; abundance: .; len: 14; d_gene: .; v_gene: TRBV5-8; CDR3nt: TGTGCCAGCAACGAGGACAGATCGAATCAGCCCCAGCATTTT; CDR3aa: CASNEDRSNQPQHF
j_gene: TRBJ1-1; abundance: .; len: 14; d_gene: TRBD1; v_gene: TRBV6-4; CDR3nt: TGTGCCAGCACCATGACAGGGGGCGGAACCCCAGCTTTCTTT; CDR3aa: CASTMTGGGTPAFF
j_gene: TRBJ1-5; abundance: .; len: 13; d_gene: .; v_gene: TRBV30; CDR3nt: TGTGCCTGGACCGACAGTAGCAATCAGCCCCAGCATTTT; CDR3aa: CAWTDSSNQPQHF
j_gene: TRBJ2-7; abundance: .; len: 14; d_gene: TRBD1; v_gene: TRBV5-1; CDR3nt: TGCGCCAGCAGCAGGGGACAGGGGGCATACGAGCAGTACTTC; CDR3aa: CASSRGQGAYEQYF
j_gene: TRBJ1-2; abundance: few; len: 14; d_gene: .; v_gene: TRBV6-6; CDR3nt: TGTGCCAGCAGTTACGCACAGTCTAACTATGGCTACACCTTC; CDR3aa: CASSYAQSNYGYTF
j_gene: TRBJ1-3; abundance: .; len: 15; d_gene: .; v_gene: TRBV7-6; CDR3nt: TGTGCCAGCAGCTTAGCGGAGTTGTCTGGAAACACCATATATTTT; CDR3aa: CASSLAELSGNTIYF
j_gene: TRBJ1-2; abundance: .; len: 11; d_gene: .; v_gene: TRBV29-1; CDR3nt: TGCAGCGTTGAAGTTCAGGGTGGCTACACCTTC; CDR3aa: CSVEVQGGYTF
j_gene: TRBJ2-7; abundance: .; len: 13; d_gene: .; v_gene: TRBV19; CDR3nt: TGTGCCAGTAGTATAGGGCAGGGCTACGAGCAGTACTTC; CDR3aa: CASSIGQGYEQYF
j_gene: TRBJ2-5; abundance: .; len: 14; d_gene: .; v_gene: TRBV24-1; CDR3nt: TGTGCCACCAGTGATAAGTCAACTTGGGAGACCCAGTACTTC; CDR3aa: CATSDKSTWETQYF
j_gene: TRBJ1-5; abundance: .; len: 14; d_gene: TRBD1; v_gene: TRBV11-2; CDR3nt: TGTGCCAGCAGCTTGGGACAGGGTGATCAGCCCCAGCATTTT; CDR3aa: CASSLGQGDQPQHF
j_gene: TRBJ2-1; abundance: once; len: 17; d_gene: TRBD2; v_gene: TRBV19; CDR3nt: TGTGCCAGTAGTACGAAGGGACTAGCGGGGAGTTACAATGAGCAGTTCTTC; CDR3aa: CASSTKGLAGSYNEQFF
j_gene: TRBJ2-5; abundance: .; len: 15; d_gene: TRBD2; v_gene: TRBV30; CDR3nt: TGTGCCTGGAGTGTACAGAGCGGGAGTCAAGAGACCCAGTACTTC; CDR3aa: CAWSVQSGSQETQYF
j_gene: TRBJ2-7; abundance: .; len: 14; d_gene: .; v_gene: TRBV5-4; CDR3nt: TGTGCCAGCAGCTTGGGAGCGTTCCCCTACGAGCAGTACTTC; CDR3aa: CASSLGAFPYEQYF
j_gene: TRBJ2-5; abundance: .; len: 14; d_gene: TRBD2; v_gene: TRBV2; CDR3nt: TGTGCCACCAAGACTAGCGGGGGAAGAGAGACCCAGTACTTC; CDR3aa: CATKTSGGRETQYF
j_gene: TRBJ2-1; abundance: .; len: 15; d_gene: TRBD2; v_gene: TRBV28; CDR3nt: TGTGCCAGCAAGGGGAGCGGGAGCGGCAACAATGAGCAGTTCTTC; CDR3aa: CASKGSGSGNNEQFF
j_gene: TRBJ1-2; abundance: .; len: 14; d_gene: .; v_gene: TRBV19; CDR3nt: TGTGCCAGTAGTATAGTGACAGACAACTATGGCTACACCTTC; CDR3aa: CASSIVTDNYGYTF
j_gene: TRBJ2-1; abundance: .; len: 18; d_gene: TRBD2; v_gene: TRBV25-1; CDR3nt: TGTGCCAGCTCCAAGCGGGGGGCCGTGGAAAGCTCCTACAATGAGCAGTTCTTC; CDR3aa: CASSKRGAVESSYNEQFF
j_gene: TRBJ1-1; abundance: once; len: 13; d_gene: .; v_gene: TRBV5-6; CDR3nt: TGTGCCAGCAGCTTGTCCCTCTCCACTGAAGCTTTCTTT; CDR3aa: CASSLSLSTEAFF
j_gene: TRBJ1-5; abundance: .; len: 13; d_gene: .; v_gene: TRBV6-5; CDR3nt: TGTGCCAGCAGGTCAGGGGAGAATCAGCCCCAGCATTTT; CDR3aa: CASRSGENQPQHF
j_gene: TRBJ1-5; abundance: once; len: 12; d_gene: TRBD1; v_gene: TRBV6-5; CDR3nt: TGTGCCAGTCGACAGGGGAGTCAGCCCCAGCATTTT; CDR3aa: CASRQGSQPQHF
j_gene: TRBJ1-1; abundance: .; len: 11; d_gene: .; v_gene: TRBV25-1; CDR3nt: TGTGCCAGCAGTCGGGGGACTGAAGCTTTCTTT; CDR3aa: CASSRGTEAFF
j_gene: TRBJ2-2; abundance: .; len: 16; d_gene: .; v_gene: TRBV25-1; CDR3nt: TGTGCCAGCAGTGAATCCCCGGCAGGCACCACCGGGGAGCTGTTTTTT; CDR3aa: CASSESPAGTTGELFF
j_gene: TRBJ2-7; abundance: .; len: 13; d_gene: .; v_gene: TRBV7-9; CDR3nt: TGTGCCAGCAGCTTATCGCATAGCTACGAGCAGTACTTC; CDR3aa: CASSLSHSYEQYF
j_gene: TRBJ2-7; abundance: .; len: 14; d_gene: TRBD1; v_gene: TRBV7-9; CDR3nt: TGTGCCAGCAGCGGCCGGGACAGGGGCTACGAGCAGTACTTC; CDR3aa: CASSGRDRGYEQYF
j_gene: TRBJ2-7; abundance: .; len: 14; d_gene: .; v_gene: TRBV5-5; CDR3nt: TGTGCCAGCAGCCCTGACCCAGGTGGCTACGAGCAGTACTTC; CDR3aa: CASSPDPGGYEQYF
j_gene: TRBJ2-1; abundance: .; len: 19; d_gene: TRBD2; v_gene: TRBV13; CDR3nt: TGTGCCAGCAGCTCGGGACTAGCGGAAAAATCCCCTGTACGCGATGAGCAGTTCTTC; CDR3aa: CASSSGLAEKSPVRDEQFF
j_gene: TRBJ2-1; abundance: .; len: 16; d_gene: TRBD2; v_gene: TRBV19; CDR3nt: TGTGCCAGTAGTAGCCAGACTAGCAGGTTTTACAATGAGCAGTTCTTC; CDR3aa: CASSSQTSRFYNEQFF
j_gene: TRBJ2-5; abundance: .; len: 15; d_gene: .; v_gene: TRBV5-4; CDR3nt: TGTGCCAGCAGCTTACCGGGCGAGCGGGAAGAGACCCAGTACTTC; CDR3aa: CASSLPGEREETQYF
j_gene: TRBJ2-7; abundance: .; len: 12; d_gene: .; v_gene: TRBV5-1; CDR3nt: TGCGCCAGCAGCTTGGGAGGGTACGAGCAGTACTTC; CDR3aa: CASSLGGYEQYF
j_gene: TRBJ1-5; abundance: .; len: 14; d_gene: .; v_gene: TRBV2; CDR3nt: TGTGCCAGCGAAGTACAGAGCATCAATCAGCTCCAGCATTTT; CDR3aa: CASEVQSINQLQHF
j_gene: TRBJ1-4; abundance: .; len: 16; d_gene: .; v_gene: TRBV4-1; CDR3nt: TGCGCCAGCAGCCAAGATAGCTCCCAGGGCGGTGAAAAACTGTTTTTT; CDR3aa: CASSQDSSQGGEKLFF